This T cell receptor (beta chain) was captured in a study of CD8 T cells in ankylosing spondylitis. TCRdb itself ran the 5' RACE reads through MiXCR, one entry per CDR3 protein. The sample lists under 450,000 distinct CDR3 sequences, 20% to 25% occurring once. Study conclusions and caveats: Within ankylosing spondylitis blood, a TCR beta motif made up of seven to nine highly homologous variants appeared to be characteristic. Disease-linked clones reportedly concentrated significantly in matched ankylosing spondylitis synovial fluid. There were earlier reports of some motif variants in reactive arthritis synovial fluid and blood.

CDR3 length: 16 amino acids. V lost 3 bases, J lost 5 bases, and 9 bases stayed unmatched. This clonotype was observed many times. Its antigen is currently unknown. The sample was blood, either unsorted or a sorted T cell fraction (not recorded which). The sequence derives from a male donor with ankylosing spondylitis or in good health (not recorded which). The rearrangement joins TRBV12-3 or TRBV12-4 to TRBJ2-1, with TRBD2 matching over 8 bases. DNA of the CDR3: TGTGCCAGCAGTTTGGGTCCGGGGGGGCTCGACAATGAGCAGTTCTTC. Its protein product is CASSLGPGGLDNEQFF.